The clone carrying this TCR beta chain appeared a few times. V gave up 1 base and J gave up 9 bases; unmatched junction bases: 4. Per germline, CDR1 SEHNR and CDR2 FQNEAQ (reference sequence). CDR3 length: 13 residues. The TCRbeta library incorporated unique molecular identifiers. MiXCR was run by TCRdb on the PCR reads, yielding one entry per CDR3 protein. The sample lists hundreds of thousands of distinct CDR3 sequences, roughly 15% seen once, with approximately 1% in the top ten. The data are from a study of T-cell reconstitution after alpha-beta-depleted transplantation in children. This clonotype was sampled from a human donor who donated a stem cell graft to a child with acute myeloid leukemia. The gene calls are TRBV7-9 and TRBJ2-3; 7 bases map to TRBD2. This material consisted of PBMCs from the stem cell graft donor, taken from the stem cell graft. DNA of the CDR3: TGTGCCAGCAGCTTAGAATGGGGGGGGACGCAGTATTTT. This sequence encodes CASSLEWGGTQYF.